The present TCR beta chain was sequenced within a study of neurological immune-mediated disorders. General observations from the study: Across subjects, no CDR3 amino acid sequence appeared in expanded clones of more than one subject, a finding that suggested private repertoires in all groups. A possible signature was seen in one related-CDR3 cluster, into which phylogenetic grouping placed the repertoires of 18 of 34 multiple sclerosis patients.

Looked up from germline, CDR1 is DFQATT and CDR2 is SNEGSKA (reference sequence). The CDR3 is 14 residues long. Trimming shortened V by 0 bases and J by 7 bases, and 12 bases separated the two germline ends. Notes on this clonotype: Its antigen is currently unknown.

Unsorted libraries used 2 million PBMCs kept at -80 degrees C. By 5'RACE with 10-nucleotide random UMIs, the cDNA was made. In TCRdb, the 5' RACE reads were re-called with MiXCR into one record per CDR3 protein. This sample has tens of thousands of distinct CDR3 sequences, with about 4.2% found just once. Material for sequencing was PBMCs. The V gene is TRBV20-1, the J gene TRBJ2-2; D is perhaps TRBD2 (5 bases). The clonotype comes from a man in his fifties with multiple sclerosis. The CDR3 loop reads CSARDPGVGGELFF. CDR3 DNA: TGCAGTGCTAGAGATCCCGGGGTCGGCGGGGAGCTGTTTTTT.